This T cell receptor beta chain was captured by sequencing in a study of shared clonotypes between healthy human individuals. Findings of the study overall: Blood was the sole source, and tissue repertoires probably differ.

This CDR3 spans 14 amino acids. Germline values: CDR1 ENHRY, CDR2 SYGVKD. V lost 10 bases, J lost 6 bases, and 9 bases stayed unmatched. The assay was run at deep level. In the study's own analysis: Filtering was not the same, since immunoSEQ gave junction-only sequences without quality scores. This table comes from immunoSEQ multiplex PCR, and its TCRdb copy is limited to in-frame clones, with some not included. The V and J calls and clone size were taken over from that table, and D and trimming were inferred from the DNA. The sample carries around 2,000,000 clones, less than 95% recorded once. Positively selected for CCR7, the CD45RO-negative cells used as naive CD8 cells excluded terminally differentiated effector memory CD45RA+ cells. Comment on this clone: Its antigen is unidentified.

V is TRBV10-3 and J is TRBJ2-2; TRBD2 aligns across 9 bases. Sequencing input: naive CD8+ T cells sorted from blood. This sequence was found in a man aged 18 to 35 in good health. The CDR3 here is CATTQAGGPGELFF. The CDR3 nucleotides are TGTGCCACGACTCAGGCGGGGGGGCCCGGGGAGCTGTTTTTT.